Each of the 10 T cell receptor beta chains below was sequenced from the same sample in a study of vaccination and CD4 T cells after COVID-19. These receptors' targets are unknown. Researchers used the Oncomine TCR Beta short-read assay to sequence DNA from cultured CD4+ T cells. Genomic DNA was extracted from cultured CD4+ T cells. In TCRdb, the PCR reads were re-called with MiXCR into one record per CDR3 protein. The sample contains about 6,800 distinct CDR3 sequences, 35% of which appear only once. Noted treatment: approximately 9-day PBMC culture with coronavirus spike peptide pools or control peptides (ViraFEST assay). CD4+ T-cell collection from the unexposed donor predated the COVID-19 pandemic (2011-2018). Sequences were obtained from CD4+ T cells from blood, cultured in vitro. The source is a human donor in good health.

There are a few counts of this clonotype. V usage is TRBV29-1 and J usage is TRBJ2-3; maybe TRBD1 (5 bases). CDR3 length: 11 amino acids. Trimming took off 8 bases at V and 2 bases at J, with 8 bases between the two ends. Germline loops: CDR1 SQVTM, CDR2 ANQGSEA. In DNA form, the CDR3 reads TGCAGCTTCAGGGACACAGATACGCAGTATTTT. Translated: CSFRDTDTQYF.

This sequence joins TRBV6-2 or TRBV6-3 and TRBJ1-5; 9 positions agree with TRBD1. The V gene's germline CDR1 is MNHEY and CDR2 SVGEGT. With V trimmed by 11 bases and J by 0 bases, 17 bases remained unmatched. CDR3 length: 18 residues. The CDR3 DNA reads as TGTGCCTCCAAGTTAAGGGGACAGGGAAGTTATAGCAATCAGCCCCAGCATTTT. Residues: CASKLRGQGSYSNQPQHF.

The V call is TRBV19, the J call TRBJ1-1; perhaps TRBD1 as D (6 bases). Trimming cost V 7 bases and J 0 bases, with 15 bases left between them. The CDR3 is 15 amino acids. Germline V gene sequence: CDR1 LNHDA, CDR2 SQIVND (reference sequence). The CDR3, as DNA: TGTGCCAGTACAATCAGGGGATTAATGAACACTGAAGCTTTCTTT. This codes for CASTIRGLMNTEAFF.

V is TRBV2 and J is TRBJ1-6; D perhaps matches TRBD1 (6 bases). V dropped 5 bases and J dropped 8 bases, with 16 bases sitting between them. Germline V gene data show CDR1 as SNHLY and CDR2 as FYNNEI. This CDR3 comprises 15 residues. The CDR3 nucleotides read TGTGCCAGCAGTCAGGGTGGGACACTATATTCACCCCTCCACTTT. Translation gives CASSQGGTLYSPLHF.

This rearrangement joins TRBV24-1 to TRBJ2-1; D might be TRBD1 (6 bases). The V gene's germline CDR1 is KGHDR and CDR2 SFDVKD. The CDR3 loop spans 16 amino acids. V shed 0 bases and J shed 3 bases, with 11 bases lying between them. The CDR3 protein is CATSDLKPTGYNEQFF. CDR3 nucleotide sequence: TGTGCCACCAGTGATTTGAAACCGACAGGCTACAATGAGCAGTTCTTC.

This clonotype was counted between two and nine times. The genes are TRBV20-1 and TRBJ1-2; D is perhaps TRBD1 (5 bases). CDR3 length: 12 amino acids. V was trimmed by 3 bases and J by 3 bases, leaving 8 bases between them. Looked up from germline, CDR1 is DFQATT and CDR2 is SNEGSKA (reference sequence). In nucleotides, the CDR3 is TGCAGTGCTAGTAAAGGGGACTATGGCTACACCTTC. As protein: CSASKGDYGYTF.

The chain links TRBV7-2 to TRBJ1-3; TRBD1 is a possible D gene (5 bases). Looked up from germline, CDR1 is SGHTA and CDR2 is FQGNSA. The CDR3 runs to 12 residues. Trimming removed 3 bases at V and 9 bases at J, with 9 bases between. The CDR3 sequence: CASSFQGSTIYF. CDR3 nucleotide sequence: TGTGCCAGCAGCTTTCAGGGTAGCACCATATATTTT.

This clonotype has a single count. This sequence joins TRBV21-1 and TRBJ2-3; the table's D call, TRBD2, has no DNA check behind it. TRBV21-1 has pseudogene status. The CDR3 runs to 16 residues. The CDR3 coding sequence is TGTGCCAGCAGCAGGGAGAAAAAGATTAACACAGATACGCAGTATTTT. Translated: CASSREKKINTDTQYF.

The chain has TRBV7-2 and TRBJ2-2; 9 positions match TRBD1. The CDR3 runs 16 residues. Germline CDR1 reads SGHTA; CDR2 reads FQGNSA. Unmatched junction bases numbered 9, after V lost 5 bases and J lost 5 bases. The CDR3: CASSPRQGGVTGELFF. As DNA, the CDR3 is TGTGCCAGCAGCCCTAGACAGGGGGGCGTTACCGGGGAGCTGTTTTTT.

The chain couples TRBV6-2 or TRBV6-3 to TRBJ2-1; D could derive from TRBD1 or TRBD2 (5 bases each). CDR3 length: 14 residues. CDR1 and CDR2 (germline): MNHEY, SVGEGT. The V gene lost 6 bases and the J gene lost 2 bases, with 11 bases spanning the gap. The CDR3 DNA sequence: TGTGCCAGCAGCCCCCGGGGACCCTACAATGAGCAGTTCTTC. This translates into CASSPRGPYNEQFF.